The 16 T cell receptor beta chains presented below share a single source sample, sequenced in a study of PD-1 blockade in mismatch repair-deficient tumors. Profiling relied on immunoSEQ multiplex PCR, and the TCRdb table lists in-frame clones only, not all of them. The repertoire consists of some 15,000 clones, with about 87% occurring once and the leading ten covering around 1.6%. This specimen consisted of PBMCs, obtained less than 25 weeks after starting pembrolizumab. All receptors come from an adult with mismatch repair-deficient cancer.

The chain combines TRBV28 with TRBJ1-2; 9 bases fit TRBD1. The CDR3 extends over 14 amino acids. Germline-derived CDR1 and CDR2 are MDHEN and SYDVKM. J lost 7 bases, V lost 6 bases, and 9 bases had no gene match. CDR3 residues: CASSPGQGSGGYTF. The CDR3 nucleotides are TGTGCCAGCAGCCCGGGACAGGGTTCAGGTGGCTACACCTTC.

The gene calls are TRBV29-1 and TRBJ2-2; D remains unclear. CDR1 SQVTM and CDR2 ANQGSEA come from the germline V gene. The ends were cut back, 4 bases at V and 3 bases at J, with 12 bases in the middle. The CDR3 runs 14 residues. The DNA of the CDR3 is TGCAGCGTTGTCAGTGGGCTCCACACCGGGGAGCTGTTTTTT. Translating gives CSVVSGLHTGELFF.

This chain links TRBV2 with TRBJ2-3; TRBD2 agrees at 10 bases. The germline CDR1 and CDR2 sequences are SNHLY and FYNNEI. Unmatched junction bases numbered 13, after V lost 6 bases and J lost 10 bases. The CDR3 extends over 15 amino acids. The CDR3 here is CASSVSGRAEYAQYF. The CDR3 DNA sequence: TGTGCCAGCAGCGTGAGCGGGAGGGCCGAATACGCGCAGTATTTT.

This chain connects TRBV6-1 to TRBJ2-7; TRBD2 matches at 14 bases. The CDR3 length is 14 residues. Germline V gene data show CDR1 as MNHNS and CDR2 as SASEGT. The V segment lost 6 bases and the J segment 6 bases; nucleotides outside the gene matches: 4. CDR3 loop: CASRTGLAGVEQYF. The CDR3 nucleotides read TGTGCCAGCAGGACGGGACTAGCGGGAGTCGAGCAGTACTTC.

The rearrangement links TRBV10-2 to TRBJ2-4, with TRBD1 identical over 8 bases. The CDR3 consists of 20 residues. The ends lost 3 bases at V and 0 bases at J; junction bases unmatched: 16. Germline V gene lookup returns CDR1 WSHSY and CDR2 SAAADI. The CDR3 region has the DNA TGCGCCAGCAGTGAAATCCCTGACAGGGGTGGGCCCCTAGCCAAAAACATTCAGTACTTC. It specifies CASSEIPDRGGPLAKNIQYF.

The chain employs TRBV7-8 and TRBJ2-1; 12 bases are shared with TRBD2. V shed 1 base, J shed 9 bases, and the junction held 7 bases outside the gene matches. The CDR3 sequence is 16 residues long. Germline CDR1 and CDR2: SGHVS and FQNEAQ. CDR3 amino acids: CASSLGLAGVIGEQFF. Here the CDR3 DNA reads TGTGCCAGCAGCTTAGGACTAGCGGGAGTGATCGGTGAGCAGTTCTTC.

V and J are TRBV12-5 and TRBJ1-2, with a tentative D call TRBD1 (6 bases). The germline V gene has CDR1 LGHNT and CDR2 FRNRAP. The CDR3 has 13 residues. V was shortened by 6 bases and J by 6 bases, with 14 bases between the two germline ends. CDR3 region: CASGLNNRDGYTF. The CDR3 DNA follows: TGTGCTAGTGGCCTGAACAACAGGGATGGCTACACCTTC.

The chain employs TRBV11-3 and TRBJ2-1, with D maybe TRBD2 (5 bases). Germline V lookup: CDR1 SGHNT, CDR2 YENEEA. Between the trimmed V and J ends, which lost 5 bases and 9 bases, there was a span of 17 bases. This CDR3 region has 14 residues. Written as DNA, the CDR3 is TGTGCCAGCAGCCTAAGGATAGCGTCGAGTGAGCAGTTCTTC. Residues: CASSLRIASSEQFF. Full variable domain (outside the CDR3, taken from reference TRBV11-3 and TRBJ2-1): EAGVVQSPRYKIIEKKQPVAFWCNPISGHNTLYWYLQNLGQGPELLIRYENEEAVDDSQLPKDRFSAERLKGVDSTLKIQPAELGDSAVYLCASSLRIASSEQFFGPGTRLTVL.

The chain recombines TRBV11-1 with TRBJ2-1; D is perhaps TRBD2 (5 bases). CDR1 and CDR2 (germline): SGHAT, FQDESV (reference sequence). Trimming pared 7 bases from V and 0 bases from J, leaving 13 bases between. The CDR3 spans 15 residues. CDR3 nucleotide sequence: TGTGCCAGCACTCCGGCTGGGAGCTCCTACAATGAGCAGTTCTTC. Encoded protein: CASTPAGSSYNEQFF.

The V gene is TRBV7-9, the J gene TRBJ2-1; a weak D match, TRBD2 (5 bases). Trimming cost V 4 bases and J 9 bases, with 7 bases left between them. CDR3 size: 11 residues. Germline CDR1 SEHNR, CDR2 FQNEAQ (reference sequence). The DNA of the CDR3 is TGTGCCAGCAGCTACGGACTTGAGCAGTTCTTC. It codes for CASSYGLEQFF.

The chain recombines TRBV7-9 with TRBJ1-1; D is ambiguous. V lost 0 bases and J 2 bases, leaving 4 bases between the germline ends. Germline V gene lookup returns CDR1 SEHNR and CDR2 FQNEAQ (reference sequence). The CDR3 loop spans 13 amino acids. The CDR3 protein is CASSLAANTEAFF. The CDR3 nucleotides read TGTGCCAGCAGCTTAGCGGCAAACACTGAAGCTTTCTTT.

The count of this clone is one. This chain uses TRBV4-1 with TRBJ1-5, with 9 bases identical to TRBD1. After removal of 3 bases from V and 7 bases from J, the junction contained 7 bases not matched to a gene. The germline CDR1 and CDR2 sequences are MGHRA and YSYEKL. The CDR3 sequence is 15 residues long. The CDR3 region has the DNA TGCGCCAGCAGCCACTGGACAGGGGACCGCCAGCCCCAGCATTTT. This gives the protein CASSHWTGDRQPQHF.

The CDR3 nucleotides read TGTGCCAGCAGCTTAGATCTCTCCTCAGGATCCTACAATGAGCAGTTCTTC. Translating it yields CASSLDLSSGSYNEQFF. The chain is built from TRBV11-2 and TRBJ2-1; D is unresolved. The CDR3 is made up of 17 amino acids. The germline gives CDR1 SGHAT, CDR2 FQNNGV. V lost 0 bases to trimming and J lost 1 base, with 13 bases between them.

The chain couples TRBV9 to TRBJ2-1; the D gene is possibly TRBD2 (5 bases). V was cut by 0 bases and J by 6 bases, with 13 bases left in between. Per germline, CDR1 SGDLS and CDR2 YYNGEE. This CDR3 is 15 amino acids long. The chain's CDR3 is CASSVGAARANEQFF. CDR3 nucleotides: TGTGCCAGCAGCGTAGGGGCCGCGAGGGCCAATGAGCAGTTCTTC.

The chain is built from TRBV28 and TRBJ1-2; TRBD1 agrees at 9 bases. Unmatched junction bases numbered 14, after V lost 10 bases and J lost 8 bases. Germline values: CDR1 MDHEN, CDR2 SYDVKM. The CDR3 is made up of 14 amino acids. Here the CDR3 DNA reads TGTGCCACTCTACATGGACAGGGGTCGGGAGGCTACACCTTC. It is translated as CATLHGQGSGGYTF.

The gene calls are TRBV7-3 and TRBJ2-3, with D perhaps TRBD2 (6 bases). The CDR3 sequence is 16 residues long. V lost 3 bases and J lost 0, with 13 bases in between. CDR1 is SGHTA and CDR2 is FQGTGA in the germline V gene. Here the CDR3 reads CASSFRGGTSTDTQYF. In DNA, the CDR3 is TGTGCCAGCAGCTTCCGGGGCGGGACTAGCACAGATACGCAGTATTTT.